This T cell receptor (beta chain) was identified during a study of molecular identifiers for immune sequencing clone quantification. Sorting was used to obtain naive CD8 T cells (CD8+CD4-CCR7+CD45RA+). There are a few counts of this clonotype. A single record per CDR3 protein comes from TCRdb applying MiXCR to the PCR reads. The table records over 600,000 distinct CDR3 sequences, about 20% of them present only once. The V gene lost 1 base and the J gene lost 0 bases, with 10 bases spanning the gap. CDR3 length: 15 residues. The germline V gene encodes CDR1 GTSNPN and CDR2 SVGIG (reference sequence). Sequenced input: naive CD8+ T cells from blood, with Jurkat cell RNA spiked in. Subset of the sample: FACS-sorted CD8+CD4-CCR7+CD45RA+ naive T cells. This receptor was taken from a human donor in good health. Some libraries in this study had Jurkat cell RNA spiked in. This chain links TRBV30 with TRBJ1-3, with a possible D match to TRBD1 (6 bases). In nucleotides, the CDR3 is TGTGCCTGGAGTGCTGGGGGCGACTCTGGAAACACCATATATTTT. Translation gives CAWSAGGDSGNTIYF.